The clone carrying this T cell receptor (beta chain) was seen only a few times. The antigen is not known. Germline V gives CDR1 LGHNA, CDR2 YSLEER. V lost 1 base and J lost 2; bases outside the gene matches: 5. The CDR3 has 16 residues. TCRdb keeps only in-frame clones here, not all; method: immunoSEQ multiplex PCR. The table shows under 1,100,000 clones, with 70% to 80% occurring only once. The sample belongs to a study of shared clonotypes between healthy human individuals. Study findings and constraints: Some naive CD4 clonotypes, 5% to 5.5%, turned up in common across a few donors.

Recent acute infections and vaccinations were absent in the healthy HIV-negative adult donors. A split of CD4+ cells into CD45RA+ naive and CD45RA-negative memory subsets was performed. The TCR was taken from a man aged 18-30 years in good health. The material sequenced was memory CD4+ T cells sorted from blood. Subset here: CD45RA-negative fraction. The chain employs TRBV4-3 and TRBJ2-3; 8 nucleotides align to TRBD2. Written as DNA, the CDR3 is TGCGCCAGCAGCCAAGCCACCGGGAGGGTCACAGATACGCAGTATTTT. As protein: CASSQATGRVTDTQYF.